The next 29 T cell receptor beta chains were all read from a single sample in a study of somatic mutations in cytotoxic T cells in rheumatoid arthritis. Produced via immunoSEQ multiplex PCR; TCRdb's table is partial and in-frame only. The repertoire holds about 8,600 clones, with approximately 75% as singletons. The sample comprised CD8+ T cells sorted from blood. Receptor source: a woman in her 50s in good health.

This clone has a single count. The CDR3 region has the DNA TGTGCCAGCAGCGTAGTTCCTAGCGAGTCCTACAATGAGCAGTTCTTC. This translates into CASSVVPSESYNEQFF. This chain connects TRBV9 to TRBJ2-1, with D possibly being TRBD2 (6 bases). Germline V gene sequence: CDR1 SGDLS, CDR2 YYNGEE. Deletions cut 0 bases from V and 1 base from J, with 11 bases between. The CDR3 contains 16 residues.

This clone has more than one count but fewer than ten. This chain links TRBV29-1 with TRBJ1-1; tentative D call: TRBD1 (5 bases). CDR3 length equals 14 residues. Germline V gene data show CDR1 as SQVTM and CDR2 as ANQGSEA. Trimming shortened V by 4 bases and J by 5 bases, and 17 bases separated the two germline ends. CDR3 sequence: CSVAGGEWRTEAFF. CDR3 nucleotides: TGCAGCGTTGCGGGGGGGGAATGGCGTACTGAAGCTTTCTTT.

In its sample, this clone was seen once. CDR3 amino acids: CASSLTGLRETQYF. The CDR3, as DNA: TGTGCCAGCAGCTTGACAGGGTTGCGGGAGACCCAGTACTTC. The chain is built from TRBV5-6 and TRBJ2-5, with D perhaps matching TRBD1 (6 bases). The CDR3 has 14 residues. Germline values: CDR1 SGHDT, CDR2 YYEEEE. Deletions cut 1 base from V and 5 bases from J, with 12 bases between.

This clone was seen only once. The rearrangement joins TRBV9 to TRBJ1-6; TRBD1 matches at 10 bases. V lost 2 bases and J lost 7; bases outside the gene matches: 0. Germline-derived CDR1 and CDR2 are SGDLS and YYNGEE. The CDR3 length is 14 residues. The CDR3 DNA reads as TGTGCCAGCAGCGTGACAGGGGGCAATTCACCCCTCCACTTT. Encoded protein: CASSVTGGNSPLHF.

This chain links TRBV7-9 with TRBJ2-2, with D perhaps TRBD2 (6 bases). The CDR3 spans 18 residues. Trimming removed 5 bases at V and 3 bases at J, with 22 bases between. Germline CDR1 reads SEHNR; CDR2 reads FQNEAQ (reference sequence). This CDR3 reads CASSNPSEPGLYTGELFF. The CDR3 nucleotides are TGTGCCAGCAGCAACCCTAGCGAACCGGGCCTTTACACCGGGGAGCTGTTTTTT.

This clone was observed a few times. This chain uses TRBV14 with TRBJ2-7; 13 positions agree with TRBD2. CDR1 is SGHDN, CDR2 FVKESK, per germline. J gave up 2 bases and V 4 bases, and 11 bases lay outside the gene matches. The CDR3 has 18 residues. This CDR3 reads CASSPLKGLAGLTYEQYF. CDR3 nucleotide sequence: TGTGCCAGCAGCCCACTGAAGGGACTAGCGGGGCTTACCTACGAGCAGTACTTC.

V gene TRBV5-4 combines with J gene TRBJ2-3, with 8 bases aligning to TRBD2. The CDR3 has 16 amino acids. V shed 4 bases and J 4 bases; nucleotides not matched to a gene: 11. Germline assignment: CDR1 SGHNT and CDR2 YYREEE (reference sequence). CDR3 protein: CASSPAPGLDADTQYF. For the CDR3, the DNA is TGTGCCAGCAGCCCAGCGCCGGGACTAGATGCAGATACGCAGTATTTT. Using reference TRBV5-4 and TRBJ2-3 for the parts outside the CDR3, the full variable domain is ETGVTQSPTHLIKTRGQQVTLRCSSQSGHNTVSWYQQALGQGPQFIFQYYREEENGRGNFPPRFSGLQFPNYSSELNVNALELDDSALYLCASSPAPGLDADTQYFGPGTRLTVL.

The rearrangement links TRBV6-1 to TRBJ2-7; possible D gene TRBD2, 5 bases. Between the trimmed V and J ends, which lost 0 bases and 0 bases, there was a span of 9 bases. Germline V gene sequence: CDR1 MNHNS, CDR2 SASEGT. The length of the CDR3 is 15 residues. CDR3 sequence reads: CASSEASGSSYEQYF. The CDR3 nucleotides are TGTGCCAGCAGTGAAGCTTCGGGGAGCTCCTACGAGCAGTACTTC.

The chain uses TRBV28 and TRBJ1-2; TRBD1 aligns across 7 bases. The germline gives CDR1 MDHEN, CDR2 SYDVKM. J was trimmed by 4 bases and V by 6 bases; bases with no gene match: 14. This CDR3 has 16 residues. CDR3 loop: CASSSTGQDAVYGYTF. The CDR3 DNA sequence: TGTGCCAGCAGCTCGACTGGACAGGATGCGGTCTATGGCTACACCTTC.

This chain joins TRBV11-2 and TRBJ1-1; D is unclear. The germline V gene has CDR1 SGHAT and CDR2 FQNNGV. This CDR3 is 15 amino acids long. Trimming pared 1 base from V and 4 bases from J, leaving 13 bases between. The CDR3 is CASSLGPSAATEAFF. CDR3 coding DNA: TGTGCCAGCAGCTTAGGTCCGTCAGCGGCCACTGAAGCTTTCTTT.

As concerns this clone: Other DNA sequences of this sample code for an identical CDR3. The CDR3, as DNA: TGTGCCAGCAGTTACGGGACAGGACCCAATCAGCCCCAGCATTTT. Protein product: CASSYGTGPNQPQHF. V and J are TRBV6-5 and TRBJ1-5; 8 bases are a match to TRBD1. The CDR3 extends over 15 amino acids. Trimming at V came to 2 bases and at J to 3 bases, leaving 3 bases not matched to a gene. Germline CDR1 MNHEY, CDR2 SVGAGI.

V and J are TRBV28 and TRBJ1-1; 7 bases agree with TRBD1. The CDR3 covers 17 residues. Germline assignment: CDR1 MDHEN and CDR2 SYDVKM. V gave up 6 bases and J gave up 0 bases; unmatched junction bases: 13. The CDR3 is CASRKDRFEGVNTEAFF. CDR3 DNA: TGTGCCAGCAGAAAGGACAGGTTCGAGGGTGTGAACACTGAAGCTTTCTTT.

The chain uses TRBV7-8 and TRBJ2-7, with 7 bases lining up with TRBD1. The CDR3 runs to 15 residues. Unmatched junction bases numbered 9, after V lost 5 bases and J lost 2 bases. Germline CDR1 is SGHVS and CDR2 is FQNEAQ. CDR3 sequence: CASSGGQWGAYEQYF. CDR3 bases: TGTGCCAGCAGCGGGGGACAGTGGGGCGCCTACGAGCAGTACTTC.

The chain recombines TRBV7-9 with TRBJ2-2, with D uncertain. From germline, CDR1 is SEHNR and CDR2 FQNEAQ (reference sequence). Trimming cost V 1 base and J 5 bases, with 11 bases left between them. The CDR3 loop spans 15 amino acids. CDR3 coding DNA: TGTGCCAGCAGCTTAGGGCAGGCCCGGACCGGGGAGCTGTTTTTT. Its protein is CASSLGQARTGELFF. Full variable domain (outside the CDR3, taken from reference TRBV7-9 and TRBJ2-2): DTGVSQNPRHKITKRGQNVTFRCDPISEHNRLYWYRQTLGQGPEFLTYFQNEAQLEKSRLLSDRFSAERPKGSFSTLEIQRTEQGDSAMYLCASSLGQARTGELFFGEGSRLTVL.

The V gene is TRBV7-9, the J gene TRBJ1-1; D is undetermined. With 0 bases removed from V and 7 bases from J, the gap between germline ends came to 6 bases. This CDR3 is 12 amino acids long. The germline CDR1 and CDR2 sequences are SEHNR and FQNEAQ (reference sequence). The CDR3 DNA sequence: TGTGCCAGCAGCTTAGCGGCCCTTGAAGCTTTCTTT. Protein sequence: CASSLAALEAFF.

This clone is labeled hyperexpanded. This specimen includes other DNA sequences encoding the same CDR3. The chain carries TRBV28 and TRBJ2-2; TRBD1 agrees at 8 bases. Germline values: CDR1 MDHEN, CDR2 SYDVKM. This CDR3 has 13 residues. V dropped 6 bases and J dropped 5; count of bases not matched to a gene: 2. The CDR3 protein is CASSHRGTGELFF. The CDR3 nucleotides read TGTGCCAGCAGCCACAGGGGGACCGGGGAGCTGTTTTTT. The whole variable domain, remainder taken from reference TRBV28 and TRBJ2-2, is DVKVTQSSRYLVKRTGEKVFLECVQDMDHENMFWYRQDPGLGLRLIYFSYDVKMKEKGDIPEGYSVSREKKERFSLILESASTNQTSMYLCASSHRGTGELFFGEGSRLTVL.

The chain carries TRBV4-1 and TRBJ2-7; possible D gene TRBD2, 6 bases. Germline V CDR1 and CDR2: MGHRA, YSYEKL. Trimming pared 0 bases from V and 1 base from J, leaving 16 bases between. The CDR3 has 17 residues. CDR3 nucleotides: TGCGCCAGCAGCCAAGATCGCGGGGTAGTGGAATCCTACGAGCAGTACTTC. It translates to CASSQDRGVVESYEQYF.

On this clone itself: One end of the junction fails to match germline, which may point to a read error. The gene calls are TRBV7-2 and TRBJ2-7; 12 nucleotides align to TRBD1. Germline V gene lookup returns CDR1 SGHTA and CDR2 FQGNSA. CDR3 length: 15 residues. The CDR3 here is CASTLLGQGAGEQYF. CDR3 nucleotide sequence: TGTGCCAGCACCTTACTGGGACAGGGGGCCGGGGAGCAGTACTTC.

To note about this clone: The CDR3 does not close with the conserved phenylalanine or tryptophan, likely indicating a read error. The chain links TRBV5-1 to TRBJ1-1, with TRBD1 identical over 8 bases. The V gene's germline CDR1 is SGHRS and CDR2 YFSETQ. This CDR3 contains 15 residues. V lost 4 bases and J lost 2; bases outside the gene matches: 7. In nucleotides, the CDR3 is TGCGCCAGCAGCCCCGGACAGGGTGGCAACACTGAAGCTTTCTCT. Protein product: CASSPGQGGNTEAFS.

This clone came up a few times. J is TRBJ2-1 and V is TRBV10-1; D is possibly TRBD2 (6 bases). V gave up 9 bases and J gave up 7 bases, with 25 bases separating them. This CDR3 comprises 16 residues. Germline-derived CDR1 and CDR2 are WNHNN and SYGVQD (reference sequence). The CDR3: CARNYPGLQNRNEQFF. In nucleotides, the CDR3 is TGCGCCAGGAACTATCCGGGACTTCAAAATCGTAATGAGCAGTTCTTC.

This clone was seen only once. CDR3: CASSSTPSYEQYF. CDR3 DNA: TGTGCCAGCAGCTCGACACCTTCCTACGAGCAGTACTTC. V and J are TRBV7-2 and TRBJ2-7; D gene ambiguous. Germline V gene data show CDR1 as SGHTA and CDR2 as FQGNSA. Trimming removed 4 bases from V and 1 base from J, with 8 bases in between. This CDR3 is 13 amino acids long.

The V gene is TRBV4-3, the J gene TRBJ1-1; D gene uncertain. V was pared by 0 bases and J by 0 bases, with 8 bases between. The length of the CDR3 is 15 residues. The germline CDR1 and CDR2 sequences are LGHNA and YSLEER. The CDR3 loop reads CASSQDPGMNTEAFF. The CDR3 region has the DNA TGCGCCAGCAGCCAAGATCCAGGAATGAACACTGAAGCTTTCTTT.

This clone came up once. The chain recombines TRBV7-6 with TRBJ2-3; 8 bases fit TRBD2. This CDR3 spans 15 amino acids. Germline CDR1 SGHVS, CDR2 FNYEAQ. J lost 6 bases, V lost 6 bases, and 11 bases had no gene match. The CDR3 sequence is CASRSDRGGLDTQYF. The CDR3 bases are TGTGCCAGCAGAAGCGATCGGGGGGGCTTGGATACGCAGTATTTT.

This chain uses TRBV7-8 with TRBJ1-1; TRBD1 aligns across 7 bases. Germline V gene lookup returns CDR1 SGHVS and CDR2 FQNEAQ. V lost 6 bases to trimming and J lost 3 bases; unmatched junction nucleotides: 7. This CDR3 contains 14 residues. The CDR3 protein is CASRHRGGYTEAFF. DNA of the CDR3: TGTGCCAGCAGGCACAGGGGCGGGTACACTGAAGCTTTCTTT.

This chain uses TRBV4-2 with TRBJ2-7; 7 bases align to TRBD1. Trimming cost V 0 bases and J 4 bases; bases outside gene matches: 6. The germline gives CDR1 LGHNA, CDR2 YNFKEQ. The CDR3 has 15 residues. CDR3 residues: CASSQEFGQVYEQYF. The CDR3 nucleotides read TGTGCCAGCAGCCAAGAATTCGGACAGGTTTACGAGCAGTACTTC.

The chain links TRBV5-4 to TRBJ1-1, with D tentatively TRBD1 (5 bases). The CDR3 has 16 amino acids. V was trimmed by 0 bases and J by 0 bases, leaving 12 bases between them. Germline V lookup: CDR1 SGHNT, CDR2 YYREEE (reference sequence). As DNA, the CDR3 is TGTGCCAGCAGCTTGGGGGACTATAACATGAACACTGAAGCTTTCTTT. Translating gives CASSLGDYNMNTEAFF.

The rearrangement uses TRBV14 and TRBJ1-1; possibly TRBD1 for D (5 bases). The ends were cut back, 2 bases at V and 10 bases at J, with 17 bases in the middle. CDR1 and CDR2 from the germline V gene are SGHDN and FVKESK. The CDR3 runs 14 residues. CDR3 in amino acids: CASSQRDLGAGAFF. Written as DNA, the CDR3 is TGTGCCAGCAGCCAACGAGATCTAGGGGCCGGAGCTTTCTTT.

The rearrangement uses TRBV28 and TRBJ2-7; weak D call: TRBD2 (7 bases). The CDR3 has 17 residues. The V and J ends lost 4 bases and 3 bases respectively, with 22 bases between them. The germline gives CDR1 MDHEN, CDR2 SYDVKM. The CDR3 loop is CASSSNGGGARGYEQYF. The CDR3 region has the DNA TGTGCCAGCAGTTCTAACGGCGGGGGAGCCAGGGGCTACGAGCAGTACTTC.

This clone is deemed medium-sized. The V and J genes are TRBV29-1 and TRBJ2-7, with D possibly being TRBD1 (5 bases). Germline V gene data show CDR1 as SQVTM and CDR2 as ANQGSEA. The CDR3 length is 13 residues. The V end lost 7 bases, the J end lost 1 base, and 14 bases lay between the germline ends. This CDR3 reads CSARQSISYEQYF. DNA of the CDR3: TGCAGCGCCAGACAGTCCATATCCTACGAGCAGTACTTC.